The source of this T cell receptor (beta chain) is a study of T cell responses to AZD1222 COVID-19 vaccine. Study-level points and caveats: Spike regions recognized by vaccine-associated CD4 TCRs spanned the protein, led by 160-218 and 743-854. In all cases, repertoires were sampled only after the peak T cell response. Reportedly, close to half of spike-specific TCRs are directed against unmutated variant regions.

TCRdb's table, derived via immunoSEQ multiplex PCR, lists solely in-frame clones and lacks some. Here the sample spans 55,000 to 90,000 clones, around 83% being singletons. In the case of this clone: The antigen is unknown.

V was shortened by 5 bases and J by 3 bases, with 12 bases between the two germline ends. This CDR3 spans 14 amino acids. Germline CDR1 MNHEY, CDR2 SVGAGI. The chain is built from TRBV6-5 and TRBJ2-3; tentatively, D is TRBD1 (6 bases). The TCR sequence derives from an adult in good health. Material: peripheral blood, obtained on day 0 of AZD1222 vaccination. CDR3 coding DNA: TGTGCCAGCAGTCAGCAGGGGCGTACAGATACGCAGTATTTT. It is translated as CASSQQGRTDTQYF.